Each of the 20 T cell receptor beta chains below was sequenced from the same sample in a study of regulatory T cells in long-lasting Graves disease. The time point: newly diagnosed GD, antithyroid drugs for less than 3 months. The authors made the TCR library using RNA they extracted from PBMCs. Library construction for TCR beta used iRepertoire HTBI primers and Arm-PCR of CDR3 regions. A single record per CDR3 protein comes from TCRdb applying MiXCR to the multiplex PCR reads. The sample consists of 390,000 or so distinct CDR3 sequences, 12% of them appearing once. These sequences were also reported in another study, on T cells in Graves' hyperthyroidism and ophthalmopathy.

The sample here was peripheral blood mononuclear cells (PBMCs), taken at new diagnosis, from a patient treated with antithyroid drugs. Receptors originate from a woman aged 18 to 35 with Graves disease.

This clonotype was counted ten times or more. The gene calls are TRBV18 and TRBJ2-1; 8 positions agree with TRBD2. The CDR3 is 15 amino acids. V trimming: 6 bases; J trimming: 6 bases; junction bases outside the gene matches: 10. The germline CDR1 and CDR2 sequences are KGHSH and LQKENI. The CDR3 protein is CASSPSGSLSNEQFF. CDR3 DNA sequence: TGTGCCAGCTCGCCCAGCGGGAGTTTATCCAATGAGCAGTTCTTC.

The sample holds many counts of this clonotype. The chain couples TRBV20-1 to TRBJ2-7, with D unresolved. The CDR3 sequence is 13 residues long. Trimming pared 5 bases from V and 3 bases from J, leaving 14 bases between. Germline V gives CDR1 DFQATT, CDR2 SNEGSKA (reference sequence). DNA for the CDR3: TGCAGTGCTCCGCGAGTCTTCGGCTACGAGCAGTACTTC. Amino acids: CSAPRVFGYEQYF.

As for this clonotype: No conserved phenylalanine or tryptophan is present at the end of the CDR3, so a read error is the likely explanation. The V and J genes are TRBV6-1 and TRBJ2-1; 7 nucleotides align to TRBD2. Unmatched junction bases numbered 6, after V lost 6 bases and J lost 1 base. Per germline, CDR1 MNHNS and CDR2 SASEGT. CDR3 size: 15 residues. The CDR3 is CASSREGKSYNEQFL. DNA of the CDR3: TGTGCCAGCAGCAGGGAGGGTAAATCCTACAATGAGCAGTTCCTC.

V is TRBV7-9 and J is TRBJ2-7, with D perhaps TRBD1 (5 bases). Germline V gene sequence: CDR1 SEHNR, CDR2 FQNEAQ (reference sequence). There are 16 residues in the CDR3. Trimming took off 1 base at V and 3 bases at J, with 16 bases between the two ends. CDR3 bases: TGTGCCAGCAGCTTAGTCTCTGCAGGGTGGAACTACGAGCAGTACTTC. Its protein product is CASSLVSAGWNYEQYF.

This clonotype was observed many times. V usage is TRBV5-6 and J usage is TRBJ1-2; D call uncertain. V dropped 2 bases and J dropped 6 bases, with 14 bases sitting between them. The CDR3 is made up of 14 amino acids. The V gene's germline CDR1 is SGHDT and CDR2 YYEEEE. This chain's CDR3 is CASSFPAPADGYTF. DNA of the CDR3: TGTGCCAGCAGCTTTCCGGCCCCAGCAGATGGCTACACCTTC.

Only a few counts were recorded for this clonotype. This rearrangement joins TRBV6-1 to TRBJ2-3; a possible D gene is TRBD2 (5 bases). The CDR3 contains 17 residues. Trimming took 0 bases from V and 2 from J, leaving 15 bases between them. Per the germline V gene, CDR1 is MNHNS and CDR2 is SASEGT. The CDR3 loop is CASSEAYASTTTDTQYF. CDR3 sequence (DNA): TGTGCCAGCAGTGAAGCGTATGCTAGCACTACCACAGATACGCAGTATTTT.

This clonotype was picked up many times. This sequence joins TRBV7-2 and TRBJ2-1; 14 positions match TRBD2. Germline V gene lookup returns CDR1 SGHTA and CDR2 FQGNSA. The V segment lost 6 bases and the J segment 8 bases; nucleotides outside the gene matches: 15. The CDR3 runs 18 residues. DNA of the CDR3: TGTGCCAGCAGTCAAATCTTGGGACTAGCGGGAGCCTTGGATGAGCAGTTCTTC. It specifies CASSQILGLAGALDEQFF.

This clonotype was observed at least ten times. The gene calls are TRBV27 and TRBJ2-7, with TRBD2 identical over 7 bases. The CDR3 consists of 14 residues. J was trimmed by 6 bases and V by 3 bases; bases with no gene match: 8. Germline V lookup: CDR1 MNHEY, CDR2 SMNVEV (reference sequence). Here the CDR3 DNA reads TGTGCCAGCAGTTTTGGGAGGGACCCCCTCGAGCAGTACTTC. Protein sequence: CASSFGRDPLEQYF.

This clonotype was seen at least ten times. V gene TRBV27 combines with J gene TRBJ1-6; no clear D. The CDR3 spans 14 residues. Trimming took off 5 bases at V and 9 bases at J, with 14 bases between the two ends. CDR1 and CDR2 from the germline V gene are MNHEY and SMNVEV (reference sequence). The DNA for the CDR3 is TGTGCCAGCAGTCTCGGATGGAGTGGTTCACCCCTCCACTTT. Translating it yields CASSLGWSGSPLHF.

This clonotype came up many times. The chain combines TRBV6-1 with TRBJ1-2, with a tentative D call TRBD1 (6 bases). The CDR3 runs to 13 residues. V shed 3 bases and J shed 7 bases, with 12 bases lying between them. The germline CDR1 and CDR2 sequences are MNHNS and SASEGT. This chain's CDR3 is CASSEVDRLGYTF. The CDR3 DNA is TGTGCCAGCAGTGAGGTCGACAGGCTTGGCTACACCTTC.

This clonotype was seen ten or more times. The chain joins TRBV6-1 to TRBJ1-6, with D unclear. The germline V gene has CDR1 MNHNS and CDR2 SASEGT. V was shortened by 8 bases and J by 7 bases, with 9 bases between the two germline ends. This CDR3 spans 12 amino acids. CDR3 DNA: TGTGCCAGCTGCCGGGGAAATTCACCCCTCCACTTT. This gives the protein CASCRGNSPLHF.

This clonotype appeared many times. J is TRBJ1-1 and V is TRBV19; no firm D call. This CDR3 has 13 amino acids. V lost 7 bases to trimming and J lost 7 bases, with 16 bases between them. Looked up from germline, CDR1 is LNHDA and CDR2 is SQIVND (reference sequence). CDR3 in amino acids: CASKIGDLSEAFF. CDR3 nucleotide sequence: TGTGCCAGTAAAATAGGTGATCTCAGTGAAGCTTTCTTT.

This clonotype occurred many times. V is TRBV5-1 and J is TRBJ2-2; D remains unclear. V was pared by 1 base and J by 5 bases, with 12 bases between. Germline assignment: CDR1 SGHRS and CDR2 YFSETQ. CDR3 length equals 15 residues. This CDR3 is CASSLFGGSTGELFF. CDR3 nucleotide sequence: TGCGCCAGCAGCTTGTTCGGTGGTTCGACCGGGGAGCTGTTTTTT.

The sample holds a few counts of this clonotype. The chain recombines TRBV5-1 with TRBJ2-3; TRBD2 aligns across 8 bases. V shed 3 bases and J 1 base; nucleotides not matched to a gene: 7. Germline CDR1 SGHRS, CDR2 YFSETQ. The CDR3 loop spans 16 amino acids. The CDR3 DNA reads TGCGCCAGCAGCTCCTTACTAGCGGAGCGCACAGATACGCAGTATTTT. This gives the protein CASSSLLAERTDTQYF.

In its sample, this clonotype was seen many times. V and J are TRBV27 and TRBJ1-5; D is unclear. Germline V gene lookup returns CDR1 MNHEY and CDR2 SMNVEV (reference sequence). Trimming took 2 bases from V and 7 from J, leaving 12 bases between them. This CDR3 is built from 14 residues. CDR3 sequence: CASSLGWAGQPQHF. The CDR3 DNA reads TGTGCCAGCAGTTTAGGGTGGGCCGGGCAGCCCCAGCATTTT.

Many counts were recorded for this clonotype. The chain has TRBV20-1 and TRBJ2-2; no clear D gene. Germline CDR1 DFQATT, CDR2 SNEGSKA (reference sequence). Trimming removed 3 bases from V and 3 bases from J, with 14 bases in between. CDR3 length equals 15 residues. CDR3 coding DNA: TGCAGTGCTAGCTCGGCGGACCCGGACACCGGGGAGCTGTTTTTT. It specifies CSASSADPDTGELFF.

This clonotype was counted only a few times. The rearrangement uses TRBV6-1 and TRBJ2-1, with TRBD1 matching over 7 bases. The CDR3 runs 14 residues. With V trimmed by 7 bases and J by 6 bases, 9 bases remained unmatched. Germline assignment: CDR1 MNHNS and CDR2 SASEGT. The CDR3 here is CASNRPDRVNEQFF. The DNA of the CDR3 is TGTGCCAGCAACCGACCCGACAGGGTCAATGAGCAGTTCTTC.

This clonotype was detected many times. The V gene is TRBV20-1, the J gene TRBJ1-2; no definite D call. Deletions cut 0 bases from V and 8 bases from J, with 16 bases between. CDR3 length: 14 residues. Germline CDR1 and CDR2: DFQATT and SNEGSKA (reference sequence). DNA for the CDR3: TGCAGTGCTAGAGATGGTTTCGGGTCAGTGGGCTACACCTTC. Protein sequence: CSARDGFGSVGYTF.

This clonotype was detected ten times or more. The V call is TRBV7-2, the J call TRBJ2-3, with D hard to call. The CDR3 consists of 13 residues. CDR1 and CDR2 from the germline V gene are SGHTA and FQGNSA. Trimming took 0 bases from V and 4 from J, leaving 5 bases between them. CDR3: CASSLAPADTQYF. In DNA, the CDR3 is TGTGCCAGCAGCTTAGCCCCCGCAGATACGCAGTATTTT. Drawing the rest from reference TRBV7-2 and TRBJ2-3, the complete variable domain is GAGVSQSPSNKVTEKGKDVELRCDPISGHTALYWYRQSLGQGLEFLIYFQGNSAPDKSGLPSDRFSAERTGGSVSTLTIQRTQQEDSAVYLCASSLAPADTQYFGPGTRLTVL.

This clonotype has at least ten counts. This sequence joins TRBV2 and TRBJ1-6; no definite D call. Germline-derived CDR1 and CDR2 are SNHLY and FYNNEI. The CDR3 covers 15 residues. V lost 0 bases and J lost 12, with 15 bases in between. The CDR3 DNA reads TGTGCCAGCAGTGAAGCGGTGGGTAGGGAAGTACCCCTCCACTTT. Protein: CASSEAVGREVPLHF.